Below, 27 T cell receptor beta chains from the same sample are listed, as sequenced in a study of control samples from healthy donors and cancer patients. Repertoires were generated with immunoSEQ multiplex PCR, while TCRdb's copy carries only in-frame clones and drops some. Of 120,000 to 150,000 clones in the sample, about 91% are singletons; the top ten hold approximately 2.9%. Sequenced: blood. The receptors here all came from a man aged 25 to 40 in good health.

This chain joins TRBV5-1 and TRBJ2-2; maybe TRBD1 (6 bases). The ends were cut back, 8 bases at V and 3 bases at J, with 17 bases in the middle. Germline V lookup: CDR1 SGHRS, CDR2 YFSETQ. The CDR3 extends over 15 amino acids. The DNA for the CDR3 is TGCGCCAGTTGCAGGGGATTTGGGGACACCGGGGAGCTGTTTTTT. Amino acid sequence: CASCRGFGDTGELFF. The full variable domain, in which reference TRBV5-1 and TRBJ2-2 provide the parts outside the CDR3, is KAGVTQTPRYLIKTRGQQVTLSCSPISGHRSVSWYQQTPGQGLQFLFEYFSETQRNKGNFPGRFSGRQFSNSRSEMNVSTLELGDSALYLCASCRGFGDTGELFFGEGSRLTVL.

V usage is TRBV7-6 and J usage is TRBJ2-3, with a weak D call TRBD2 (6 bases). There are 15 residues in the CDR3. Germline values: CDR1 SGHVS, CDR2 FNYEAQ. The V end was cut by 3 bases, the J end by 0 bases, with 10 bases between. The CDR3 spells CASSFALASTDTQYF. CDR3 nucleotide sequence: TGTGCCAGCAGCTTTGCCCTAGCGAGCACAGATACGCAGTATTTT.

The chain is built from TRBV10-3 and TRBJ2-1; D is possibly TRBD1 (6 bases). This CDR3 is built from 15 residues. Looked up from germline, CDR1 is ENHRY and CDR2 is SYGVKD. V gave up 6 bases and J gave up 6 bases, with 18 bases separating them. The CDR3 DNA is TGTGCCATCAGAGAGGGGGACCCATCGGGCAATGAGCAGTTCTTC. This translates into CAIREGDPSGNEQFF.

In DNA form, the CDR3 reads TGTGCCAGCAGCCAGGAGACAGTGTTCAGCAATCAGCCCCAGCATTTT. Encoded protein: CASSQETVFSNQPQHF. The chain employs TRBV4-2 and TRBJ1-5; D is perhaps TRBD1 (5 bases). Germline V CDR1 and CDR2: LGHNA, YNFKEQ. The CDR3 sequence is 16 residues long. V lost 3 bases and J lost 1, with 13 bases in between.

In nucleotides, the CDR3 is TGTGCCAGCAGTTCACTAGCGGGGGGCTCCTACGAGCAGTACTTC. The encoded protein is CASSSLAGGSYEQYF. This sequence joins TRBV27 and TRBJ2-7, with TRBD2 identical over 12 bases. Germline V gene data show CDR1 as MNHEY and CDR2 as SMNVEV (reference sequence). The V segment lost 4 bases and the J segment 0 bases; nucleotides outside the gene matches: 1. This CDR3 has 15 residues.

This CDR3 is CASSLQAGLNYEQYF. CDR3 in DNA: TGTGCCAGCAGCTTACAGGCGGGCCTCAATTACGAGCAGTACTTC. This sequence joins TRBV7-2 and TRBJ2-7, with D tentatively TRBD2 (5 bases). The CDR3 is made up of 15 amino acids. V was clipped by 2 bases and J by 4 bases, with 15 bases between them. Germline V CDR1 and CDR2: SGHTA, FQGNSA.

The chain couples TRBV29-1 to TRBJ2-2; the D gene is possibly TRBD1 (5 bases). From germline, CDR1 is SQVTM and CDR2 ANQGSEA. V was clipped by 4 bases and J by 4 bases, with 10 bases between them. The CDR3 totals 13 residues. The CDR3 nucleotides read TGCAGCGTTGGCCAGGGATTCACCGGGGAGCTGTTTTTT. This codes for CSVGQGFTGELFF.

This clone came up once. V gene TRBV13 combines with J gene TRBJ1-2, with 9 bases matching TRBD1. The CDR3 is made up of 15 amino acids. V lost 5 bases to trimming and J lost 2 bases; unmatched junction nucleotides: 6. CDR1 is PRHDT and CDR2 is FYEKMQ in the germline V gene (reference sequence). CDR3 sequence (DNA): TGTGCCAGCAGCGGGGACAGGGATTTAAACTATGGCTACACCTTC. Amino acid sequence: CASSGDRDLNYGYTF.

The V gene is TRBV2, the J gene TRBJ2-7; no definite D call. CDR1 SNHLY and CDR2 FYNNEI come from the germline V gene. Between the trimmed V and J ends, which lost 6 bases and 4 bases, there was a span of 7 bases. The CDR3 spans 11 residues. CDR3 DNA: TGTGCCAGCAGCCCAGAGTACGAGCAGTACTTC. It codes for CASSPEYEQYF.

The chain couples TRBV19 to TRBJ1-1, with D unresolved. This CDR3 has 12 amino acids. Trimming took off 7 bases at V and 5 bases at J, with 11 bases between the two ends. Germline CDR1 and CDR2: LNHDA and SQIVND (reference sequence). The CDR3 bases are TGTGCCAGTACCTACCTGGGGACTGAAGCTTTCTTT. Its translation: CASTYLGTEAFF.

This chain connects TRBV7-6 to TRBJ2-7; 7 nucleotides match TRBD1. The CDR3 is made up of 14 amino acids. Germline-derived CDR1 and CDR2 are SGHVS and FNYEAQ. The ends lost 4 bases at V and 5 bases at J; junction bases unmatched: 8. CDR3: CASSSTTGIHEQYF. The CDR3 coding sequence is TGTGCCAGCAGCTCGACGACAGGGATCCACGAGCAGTACTTC.

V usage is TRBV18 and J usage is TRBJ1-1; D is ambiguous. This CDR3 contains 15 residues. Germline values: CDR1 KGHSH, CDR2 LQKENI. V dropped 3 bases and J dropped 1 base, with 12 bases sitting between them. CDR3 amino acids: CASSPLDAGNTEAFF. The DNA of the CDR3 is TGTGCCAGCTCACCCCTCGACGCGGGGAACACTGAAGCTTTCTTT.

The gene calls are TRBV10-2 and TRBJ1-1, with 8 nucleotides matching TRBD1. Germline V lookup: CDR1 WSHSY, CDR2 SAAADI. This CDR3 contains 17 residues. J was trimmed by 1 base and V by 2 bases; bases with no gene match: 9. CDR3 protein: CASSEGQGLGGNTEAFF. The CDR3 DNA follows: TGCGCCAGCAGTGAGGGACAGGGACTCGGAGGGAACACTGAAGCTTTCTTT.

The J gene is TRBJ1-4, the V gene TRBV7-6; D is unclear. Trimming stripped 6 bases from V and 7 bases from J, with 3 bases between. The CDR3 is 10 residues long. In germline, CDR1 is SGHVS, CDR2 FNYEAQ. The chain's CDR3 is CASSGEKLFF. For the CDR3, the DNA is TGTGCCAGCAGTGGTGAAAAACTGTTTTTT.

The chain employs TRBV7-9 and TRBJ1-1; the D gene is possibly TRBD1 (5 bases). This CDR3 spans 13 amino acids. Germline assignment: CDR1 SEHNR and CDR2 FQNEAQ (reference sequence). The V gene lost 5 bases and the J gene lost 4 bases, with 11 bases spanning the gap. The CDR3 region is CASSLTGGTEAFF. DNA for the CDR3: TGTGCCAGCAGCCTAACGGGGGGCACTGAAGCTTTCTTT.

The CDR3 protein is CASSPGSTGELFF. The CDR3 coding sequence is TGTGCCAGCAGCCCAGGATCCACCGGGGAGCTGTTTTTT. The V gene is TRBV11-3, the J gene TRBJ2-2, with D unclear. The V end was cut by 5 bases, the J end by 4 bases, with 8 bases between. Germline loops: CDR1 SGHNT, CDR2 YENEEA. This CDR3 is 13 amino acids long. The full variable domain, completed using reference TRBV11-3 and TRBJ2-2, is EAGVVQSPRYKIIEKKQPVAFWCNPISGHNTLYWYLQNLGQGPELLIRYENEEAVDDSQLPKDRFSAERLKGVDSTLKIQPAELGDSAVYLCASSPGSTGELFFGEGSRLTVL.

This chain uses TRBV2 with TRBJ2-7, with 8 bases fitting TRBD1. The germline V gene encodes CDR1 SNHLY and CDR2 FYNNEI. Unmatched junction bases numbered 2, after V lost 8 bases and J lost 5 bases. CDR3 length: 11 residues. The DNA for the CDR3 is TGTGCCAGCGGACAGGGCCACGAGCAGTACTTC. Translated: CASGQGHEQYF.

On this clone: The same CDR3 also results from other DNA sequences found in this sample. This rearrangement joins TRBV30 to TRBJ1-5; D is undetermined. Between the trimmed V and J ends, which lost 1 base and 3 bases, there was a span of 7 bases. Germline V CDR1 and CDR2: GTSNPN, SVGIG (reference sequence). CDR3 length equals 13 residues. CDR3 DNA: TGTGCCTGGAGTGGAGGGTCCAATCAGCCCCAGCATTTT. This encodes CAWSGGSNQPQHF.

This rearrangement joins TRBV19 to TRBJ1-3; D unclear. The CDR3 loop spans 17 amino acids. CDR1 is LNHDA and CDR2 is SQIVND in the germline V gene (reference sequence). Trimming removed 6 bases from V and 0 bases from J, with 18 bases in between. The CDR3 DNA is TGTGCCAGTAGCATATCGGGGAGGATCAGCTCTGGAAACACCATATATTTT. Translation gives CASSISGRISSGNTIYF.

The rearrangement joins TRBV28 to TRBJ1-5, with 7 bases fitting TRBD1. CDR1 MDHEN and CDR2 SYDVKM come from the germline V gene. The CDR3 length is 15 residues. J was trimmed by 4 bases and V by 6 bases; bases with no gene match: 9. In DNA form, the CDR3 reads TGTGCCAGCAGCCAGGACAGGAGGTTAAATCAGCCCCAGCATTTT. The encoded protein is CASSQDRRLNQPQHF.

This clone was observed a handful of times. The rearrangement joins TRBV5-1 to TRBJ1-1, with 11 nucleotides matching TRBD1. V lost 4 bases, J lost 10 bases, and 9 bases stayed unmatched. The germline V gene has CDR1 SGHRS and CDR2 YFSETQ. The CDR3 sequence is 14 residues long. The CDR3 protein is CASSLDRGRVGAFF. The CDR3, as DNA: TGCGCCAGCAGCCTGGACAGGGGGCGAGTGGGAGCTTTCTTT.

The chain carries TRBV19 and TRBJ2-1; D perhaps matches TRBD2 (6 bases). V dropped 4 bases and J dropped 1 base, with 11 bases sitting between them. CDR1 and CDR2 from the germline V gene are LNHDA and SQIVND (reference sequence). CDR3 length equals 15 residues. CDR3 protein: CASSTPGVSYNEQFF. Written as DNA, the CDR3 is TGTGCCAGTAGTACACCGGGGGTTTCCTACAATGAGCAGTTCTTC.

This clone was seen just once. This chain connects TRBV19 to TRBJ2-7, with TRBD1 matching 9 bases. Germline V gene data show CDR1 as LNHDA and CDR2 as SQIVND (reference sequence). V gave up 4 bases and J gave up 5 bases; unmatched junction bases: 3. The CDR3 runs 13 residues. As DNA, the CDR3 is TGTGCCAGTAGTAGGGACAGGGACAACGAGCAGTACTTC. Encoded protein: CASSRDRDNEQYF.

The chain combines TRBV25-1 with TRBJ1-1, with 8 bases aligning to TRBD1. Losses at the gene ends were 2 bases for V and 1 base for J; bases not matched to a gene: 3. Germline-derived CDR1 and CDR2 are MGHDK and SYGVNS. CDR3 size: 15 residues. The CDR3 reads CASSEQGASNTEAFF. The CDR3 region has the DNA TGTGCCAGCAGTGAACAGGGGGCTTCGAACACTGAAGCTTTCTTT.

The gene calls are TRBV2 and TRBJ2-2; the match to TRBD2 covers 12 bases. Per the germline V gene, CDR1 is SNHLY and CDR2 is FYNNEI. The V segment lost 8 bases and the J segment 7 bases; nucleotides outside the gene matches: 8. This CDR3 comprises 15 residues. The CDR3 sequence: CASQTSGGTYGELFF. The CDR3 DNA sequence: TGTGCCAGCCAAACTAGCGGGGGGACTTACGGGGAGCTGTTTTTT.

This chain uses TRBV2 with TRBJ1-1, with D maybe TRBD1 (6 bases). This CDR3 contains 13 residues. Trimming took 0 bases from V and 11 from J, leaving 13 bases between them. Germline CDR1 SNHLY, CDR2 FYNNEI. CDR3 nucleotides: TGTGCCAGCAGTGAAGCAGGACAGTATCCGGCTTTCTTT. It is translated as CASSEAGQYPAFF.

As DNA, the CDR3 is TGTGCCAGCAGCTTGGGAAGAGGGGGGCGAGCTGAAGCTTTCTTT. Encoded protein: CASSLGRGGRAEAFF. The rearrangement joins TRBV5-4 to TRBJ1-1; possibly TRBD1 for D (6 bases). Trimming removed 0 bases from V and 6 bases from J, with 15 bases in between. There are 15 residues in the CDR3. Germline V gives CDR1 SGHNT, CDR2 YYREEE (reference sequence).